Listed below are T cell receptor beta chains from one sample, sequenced in a study of blood T cell repertoires in COVID-19. The protocol was immunoSEQ multiplex PCR, while the TCRdb copy is restricted to in-frame clones and leaves out a portion. The data hold around 300,000 clones, with 89% observed a single time. Specimen: PBMCs or T cells enriched from blood (not recorded which). The receptors come from a woman aged 60 to 75 who had recovered from COVID-19. Each CDR3 is given with its conserved first and last residue. D genes are given only for firm matches. Where a row states a size, it is once, few, many or the class of an expanded clone; other rows omit it.

d_gene: TRBD1; j_gene: TRBJ2-1; abundance: NA; v_gene: TRBV19; CDR3nt: TGTGCCAGTAGTCAAGGACAGGGAAACAATGAGCAGTTCTTC; CDR3aa: CASSQGQGNNEQFF
d_gene: NA; j_gene: TRBJ1-6; abundance: NA; v_gene: TRBV30; CDR3nt: TGTGCCTGGACCTCGTCGAACACCAATTCACCCCTCCACTTT; CDR3aa: CAWTSSNTNSPLHF
d_gene: NA; j_gene: TRBJ1-5; abundance: NA; v_gene: TRBV7-9; CDR3nt: TGTGCCAGCAGCTTGCAGGGTTCTCAGCCCCAGCATTTT; CDR3aa: CASSLQGSQPQHF
d_gene: NA; j_gene: TRBJ2-1; abundance: NA; v_gene: TRBV29-1; CDR3nt: TGCAGCGTTGATCCGACCCAGGCCAATGAGCAGTTCTTC; CDR3aa: CSVDPTQANEQFF
d_gene: NA; j_gene: TRBJ2-2; abundance: NA; v_gene: TRBV12-3/TRBV12-4; CDR3nt: TGTGCCAGCACCGGGAACACCGGGGAGCTGTTTTTT; CDR3aa: CASTGNTGELFF
d_gene: TRBD2; j_gene: TRBJ2-1; abundance: NA; v_gene: TRBV7-9; CDR3nt: TGTGCCAGCAGCTCGTCTAGCGGGGAGTCCTCCTACAATGAGCAGTTCTTC; CDR3aa: CASSSSSGESSYNEQFF
d_gene: TRBD1; j_gene: TRBJ2-7; abundance: once; v_gene: TRBV27; CDR3nt: TGTGCCAGCAGAGGGACAGTCTCCTACGAGCAGTACTTC; CDR3aa: CASRGTVSYEQYF
d_gene: NA; j_gene: TRBJ1-2; abundance: NA; v_gene: TRBV6-5; CDR3nt: TGTGCCAGCAGGAGGGCAGCAGACGATGGCTACACCTTC; CDR3aa: CASRRAADDGYTF
d_gene: NA; j_gene: TRBJ2-1; abundance: NA; v_gene: TRBV21-1; CDR3nt: TGTGCCAGCAGTTTTGGGACTAGCTGGTACAATGAGCAGTTCTTC; CDR3aa: CASSFGTSWYNEQFF
d_gene: NA; j_gene: TRBJ1-1; abundance: NA; v_gene: TRBV28; CDR3nt: TGTGCCAGCAGTCACCCCCGACAGGTCGGTACTGAAGCTTTCTTT; CDR3aa: CASSHPRQVGTEAFF